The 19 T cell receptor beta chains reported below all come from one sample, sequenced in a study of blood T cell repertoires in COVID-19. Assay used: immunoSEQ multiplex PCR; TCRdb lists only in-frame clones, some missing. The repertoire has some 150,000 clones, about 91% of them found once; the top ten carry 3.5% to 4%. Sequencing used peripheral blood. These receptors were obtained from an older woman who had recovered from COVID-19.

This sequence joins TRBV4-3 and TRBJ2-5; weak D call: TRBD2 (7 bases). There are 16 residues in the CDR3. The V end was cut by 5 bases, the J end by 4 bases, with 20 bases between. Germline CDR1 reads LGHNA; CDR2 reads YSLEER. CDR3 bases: TGCGCCAGCAGCGCAATGGGCCGGGGGGCCGCAGAGACCCAGTACTTC. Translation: CASSAMGRGAAETQYF.

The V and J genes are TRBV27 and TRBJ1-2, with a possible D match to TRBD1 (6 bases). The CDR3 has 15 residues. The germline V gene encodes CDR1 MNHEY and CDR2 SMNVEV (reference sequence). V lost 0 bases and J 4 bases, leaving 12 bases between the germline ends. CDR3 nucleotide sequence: TGTGCCAGCAGTTTATCGGTACAGGGTAGCTATGGCTACACCTTC. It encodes CASSLSVQGSYGYTF.

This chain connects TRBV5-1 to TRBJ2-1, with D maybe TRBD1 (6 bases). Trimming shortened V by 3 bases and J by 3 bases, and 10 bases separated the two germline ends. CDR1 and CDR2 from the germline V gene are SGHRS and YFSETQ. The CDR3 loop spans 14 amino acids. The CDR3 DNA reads TGCGCCAGCAGCTCCGGGACACTCTACAATGAGCAGTTCTTC. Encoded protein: CASSSGTLYNEQFF.

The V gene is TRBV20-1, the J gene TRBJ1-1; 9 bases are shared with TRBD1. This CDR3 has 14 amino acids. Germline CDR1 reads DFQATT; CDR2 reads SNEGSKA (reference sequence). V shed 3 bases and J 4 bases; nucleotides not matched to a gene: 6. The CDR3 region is CSASPGTGTTEAFF. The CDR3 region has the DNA TGCAGTGCTAGTCCTGGGACAGGGACCACTGAAGCTTTCTTT.

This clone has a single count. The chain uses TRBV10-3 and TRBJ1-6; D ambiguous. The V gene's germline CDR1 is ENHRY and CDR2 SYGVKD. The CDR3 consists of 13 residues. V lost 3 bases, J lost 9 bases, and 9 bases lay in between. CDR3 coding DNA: TGTGCCATCAGTGACAGGTTCGGTTCACCCCTCCACTTT. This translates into CAISDRFGSPLHF.

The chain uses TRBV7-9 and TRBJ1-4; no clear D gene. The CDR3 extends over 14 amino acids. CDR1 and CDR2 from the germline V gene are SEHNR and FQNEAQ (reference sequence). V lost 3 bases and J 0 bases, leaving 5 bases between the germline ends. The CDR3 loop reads CASSFTATNEKLFF. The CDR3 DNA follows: TGTGCCAGCAGCTTTACTGCAACTAATGAAAAACTGTTTTTT.

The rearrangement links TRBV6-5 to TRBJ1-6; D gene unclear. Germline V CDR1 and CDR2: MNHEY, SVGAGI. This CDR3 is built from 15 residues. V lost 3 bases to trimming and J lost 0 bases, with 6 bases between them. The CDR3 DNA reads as TGTGCCAGCAGTTATGGGCGCTCCTATAATTCACCCCTCCACTTT. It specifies CASSYGRSYNSPLHF.

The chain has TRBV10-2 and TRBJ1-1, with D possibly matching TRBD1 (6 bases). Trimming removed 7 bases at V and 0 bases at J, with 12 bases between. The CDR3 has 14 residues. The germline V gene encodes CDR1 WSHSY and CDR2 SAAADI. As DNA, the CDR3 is TGCGCCAGCACCCCACAGGGAATGAACACTGAAGCTTTCTTT. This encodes CASTPQGMNTEAFF.

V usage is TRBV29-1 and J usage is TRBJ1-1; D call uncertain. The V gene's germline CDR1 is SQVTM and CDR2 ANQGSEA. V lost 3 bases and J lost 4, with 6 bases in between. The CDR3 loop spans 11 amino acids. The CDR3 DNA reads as TGCAGCGTTGACAGTTTCACTGAAGCTTTCTTT. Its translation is CSVDSFTEAFF.

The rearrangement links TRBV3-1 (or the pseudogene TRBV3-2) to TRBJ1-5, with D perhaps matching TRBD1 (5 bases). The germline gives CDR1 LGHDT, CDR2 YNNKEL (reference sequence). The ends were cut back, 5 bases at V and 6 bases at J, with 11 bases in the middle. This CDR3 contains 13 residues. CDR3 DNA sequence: TGTGCCAGCAGCGAGACAGCAAGTCAGCCCCAGCATTTT. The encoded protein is CASSETASQPQHF.

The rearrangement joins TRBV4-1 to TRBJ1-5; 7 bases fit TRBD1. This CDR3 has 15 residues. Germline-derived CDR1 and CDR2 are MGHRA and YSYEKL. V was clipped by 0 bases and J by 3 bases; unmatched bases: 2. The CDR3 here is CASSQEDRPNQPQHF. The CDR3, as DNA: TGCGCCAGCAGCCAAGAGGACAGGCCCAATCAGCCCCAGCATTTT.

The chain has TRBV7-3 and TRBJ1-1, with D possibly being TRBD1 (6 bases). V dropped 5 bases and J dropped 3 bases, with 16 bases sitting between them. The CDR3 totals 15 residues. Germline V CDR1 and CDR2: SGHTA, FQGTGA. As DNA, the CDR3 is TGTGCCAGCAGCGATTCAGGGGCGGGGGACACTGAAGCTTTCTTT. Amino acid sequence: CASSDSGAGDTEAFF.

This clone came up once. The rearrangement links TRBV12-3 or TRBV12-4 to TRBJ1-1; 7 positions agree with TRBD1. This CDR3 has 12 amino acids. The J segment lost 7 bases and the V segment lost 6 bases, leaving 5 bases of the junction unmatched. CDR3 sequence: CASSHRQGEAFF. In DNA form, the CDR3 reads TGTGCCAGCAGCCACAGACAGGGTGAAGCTTTCTTT.

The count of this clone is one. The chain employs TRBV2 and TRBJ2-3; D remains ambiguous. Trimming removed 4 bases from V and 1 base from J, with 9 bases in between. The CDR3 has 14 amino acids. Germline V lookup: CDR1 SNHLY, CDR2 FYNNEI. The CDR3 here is CASSGALGTDTQYF. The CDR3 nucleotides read TGTGCCAGCAGTGGCGCCCTGGGCACAGATACGCAGTATTTT.

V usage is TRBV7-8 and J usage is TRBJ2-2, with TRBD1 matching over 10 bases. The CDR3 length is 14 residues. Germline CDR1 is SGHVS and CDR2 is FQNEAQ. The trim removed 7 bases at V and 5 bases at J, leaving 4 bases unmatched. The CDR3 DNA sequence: TGTGCCAGCACCTTGGGACAGGGGACCGGGGAGCTGTTTTTT. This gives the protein CASTLGQGTGELFF.

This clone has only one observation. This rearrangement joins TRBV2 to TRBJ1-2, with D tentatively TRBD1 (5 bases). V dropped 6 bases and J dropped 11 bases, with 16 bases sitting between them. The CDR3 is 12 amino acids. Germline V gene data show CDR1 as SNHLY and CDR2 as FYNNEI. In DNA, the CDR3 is TGTGCCAGCAGGACAACAGGTCCGCTATACACCTTC. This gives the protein CASRTTGPLYTF.

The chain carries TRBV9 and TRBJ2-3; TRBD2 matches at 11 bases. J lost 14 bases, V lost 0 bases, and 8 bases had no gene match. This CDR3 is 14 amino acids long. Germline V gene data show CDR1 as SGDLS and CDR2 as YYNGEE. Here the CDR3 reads CASSVVSSGGAPYF. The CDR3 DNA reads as TGTGCCAGCAGCGTAGTCAGTAGCGGGGGGGCCCCGTATTTT.

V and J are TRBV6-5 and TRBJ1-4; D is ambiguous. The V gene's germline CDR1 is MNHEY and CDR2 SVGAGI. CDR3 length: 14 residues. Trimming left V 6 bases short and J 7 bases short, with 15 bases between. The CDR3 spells CASRDLGSGEKLFF. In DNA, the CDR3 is TGTGCCAGCAGAGATCTCGGGAGTGGTGAAAAACTGTTTTTT.

CDR3 nucleotide sequence: TGTGCCAGCAGTTCCGGACAGGGATCCGAGCAGTACTTC. As protein: CASSSGQGSEQYF. This chain links TRBV28 with TRBJ2-7, with 8 bases identical to TRBD1. J was trimmed by 6 bases and V by 4 bases; bases with no gene match: 5. The germline V gene has CDR1 MDHEN and CDR2 SYDVKM. The CDR3 is made up of 13 amino acids.